This entry concerns a single TCR beta chain. Its antigen remains unidentified. The PCR employed 60 Vbeta primers together with 13 Jbeta primers. Produced via immunoSEQ multiplex PCR; TCRdb's table is partial and in-frame only. The sample contains roughly 150,000 clones, roughly three quarters of which appear only once. These data originate in a study of cytomegalovirus exposure and HLA in healthy donors. General study findings and limits: A further, later analysis showed that HLA-associated TCR beta chains (compared with equally common others) were more clonally expanded.

V shed 0 bases and J shed 4 bases, with 9 bases lying between them. In germline, CDR1 is GTSNPN, CDR2 SVGIG (reference sequence). This CDR3 contains 13 residues. Sequencing was done on a sample of PBMCs. This chain joins TRBV30 and TRBJ1-1; D is possibly TRBD1 (5 bases). This TCR was recovered from a woman younger than 45 in good health and CMV-seronegative. CDR3 DNA sequence: TGTGCCTGGAGTGTACATCAGGGCACTGAAGCTTTCTTT. It specifies CAWSVHQGTEAFF.